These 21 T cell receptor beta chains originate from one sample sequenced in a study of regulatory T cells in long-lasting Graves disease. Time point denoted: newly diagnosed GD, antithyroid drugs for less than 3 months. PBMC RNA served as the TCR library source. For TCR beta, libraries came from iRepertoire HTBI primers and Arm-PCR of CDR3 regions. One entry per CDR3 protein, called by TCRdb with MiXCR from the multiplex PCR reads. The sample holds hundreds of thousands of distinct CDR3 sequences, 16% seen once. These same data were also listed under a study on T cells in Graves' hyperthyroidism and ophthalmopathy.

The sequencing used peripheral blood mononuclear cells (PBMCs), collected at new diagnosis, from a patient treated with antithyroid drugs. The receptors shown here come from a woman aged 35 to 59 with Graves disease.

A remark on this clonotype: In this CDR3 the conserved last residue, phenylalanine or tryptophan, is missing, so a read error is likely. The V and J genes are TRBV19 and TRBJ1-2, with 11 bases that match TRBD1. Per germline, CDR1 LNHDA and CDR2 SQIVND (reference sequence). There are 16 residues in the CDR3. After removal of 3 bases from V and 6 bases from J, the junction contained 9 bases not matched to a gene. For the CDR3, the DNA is TGTGCCAGTAGTATGTCCGGGACAGGGGGTTTGGATGGCTACACCTCC. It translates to CASSMSGTGGLDGYTS.

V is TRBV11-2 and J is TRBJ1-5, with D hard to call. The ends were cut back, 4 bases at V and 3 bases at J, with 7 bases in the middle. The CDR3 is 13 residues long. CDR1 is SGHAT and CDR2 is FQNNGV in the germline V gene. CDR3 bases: TGTGCCAGCAGCTCCGAGACCAATCAGCCCCAGCATTTT. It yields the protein CASSSETNQPQHF.

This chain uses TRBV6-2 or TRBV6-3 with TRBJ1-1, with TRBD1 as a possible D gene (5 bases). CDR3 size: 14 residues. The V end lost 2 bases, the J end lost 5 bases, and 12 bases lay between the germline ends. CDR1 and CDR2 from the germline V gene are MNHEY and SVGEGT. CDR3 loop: CASSYARGETEAFF. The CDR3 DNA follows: TGTGCCAGCAGTTACGCCCGGGGGGAAACTGAAGCTTTCTTT.

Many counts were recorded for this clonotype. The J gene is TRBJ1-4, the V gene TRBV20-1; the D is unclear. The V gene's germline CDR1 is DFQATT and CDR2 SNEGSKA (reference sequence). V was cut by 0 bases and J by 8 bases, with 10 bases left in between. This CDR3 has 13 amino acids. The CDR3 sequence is CSARDGRGEKLFF. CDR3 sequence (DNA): TGCAGTGCTAGAGATGGACGAGGAGAAAAACTGTTTTTT.

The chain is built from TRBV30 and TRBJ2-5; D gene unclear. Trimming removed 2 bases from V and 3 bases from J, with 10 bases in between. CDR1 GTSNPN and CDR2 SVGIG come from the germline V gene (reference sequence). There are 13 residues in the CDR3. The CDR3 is CAWSPRKEETQYF. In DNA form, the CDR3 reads TGTGCCTGGAGTCCCAGGAAGGAAGAGACCCAGTACTTC.

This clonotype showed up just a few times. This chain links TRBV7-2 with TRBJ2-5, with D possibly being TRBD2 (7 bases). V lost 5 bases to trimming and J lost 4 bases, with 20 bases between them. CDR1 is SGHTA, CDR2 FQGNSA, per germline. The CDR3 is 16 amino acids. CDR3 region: CASSGGTGGRGETQYF. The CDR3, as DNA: TGTGCCAGCAGCGGTGGAACGGGGGGCCGGGGAGAGACCCAGTACTTC.

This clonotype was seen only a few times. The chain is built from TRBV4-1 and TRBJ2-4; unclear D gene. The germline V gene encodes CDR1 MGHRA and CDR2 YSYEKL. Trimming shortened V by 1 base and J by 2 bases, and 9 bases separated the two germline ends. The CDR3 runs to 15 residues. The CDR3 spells CASSQGVGSKNIQYF. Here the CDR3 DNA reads TGCGCCAGCAGCCAAGGAGTGGGGTCCAAAAACATTCAGTACTTC.

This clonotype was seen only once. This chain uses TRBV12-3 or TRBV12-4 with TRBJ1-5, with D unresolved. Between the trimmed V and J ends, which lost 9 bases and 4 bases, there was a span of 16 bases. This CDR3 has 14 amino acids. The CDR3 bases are TGTGCCAGTAGTCCCAGGACTGAAAATCAGCCCCAGCATTTT. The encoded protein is CASSPRTENQPQHF.

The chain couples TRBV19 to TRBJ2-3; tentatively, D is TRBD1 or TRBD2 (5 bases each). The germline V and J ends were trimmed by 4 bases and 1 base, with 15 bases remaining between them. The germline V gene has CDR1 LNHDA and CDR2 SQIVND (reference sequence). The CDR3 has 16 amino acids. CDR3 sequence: CASSTGTARRTDTQYF. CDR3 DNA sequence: TGTGCCAGTAGTACCGGGACCGCACGGCGCACAGATACGCAGTATTTT.

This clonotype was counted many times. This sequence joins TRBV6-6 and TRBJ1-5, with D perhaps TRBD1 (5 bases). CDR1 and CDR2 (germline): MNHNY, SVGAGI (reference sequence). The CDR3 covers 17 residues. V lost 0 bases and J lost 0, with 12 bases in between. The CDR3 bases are TGTGCCAGCAGTTACTCGGGGGGAGTCTCTAGCAATCAGCCCCAGCATTTT. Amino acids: CASSYSGGVSSNQPQHF.

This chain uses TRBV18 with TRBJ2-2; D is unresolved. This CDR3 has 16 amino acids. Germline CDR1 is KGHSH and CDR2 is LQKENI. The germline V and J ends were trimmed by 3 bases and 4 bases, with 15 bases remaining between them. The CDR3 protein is CASSPGRQSGTGELFF. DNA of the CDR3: TGTGCCAGCTCACCGGGTCGCCAGTCGGGCACCGGGGAGCTGTTTTTT.

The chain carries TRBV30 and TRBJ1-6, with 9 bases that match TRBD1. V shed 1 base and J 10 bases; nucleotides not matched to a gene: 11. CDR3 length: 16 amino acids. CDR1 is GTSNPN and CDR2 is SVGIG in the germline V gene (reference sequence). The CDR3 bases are TGTGCCTGGAGTGCCAGAACCGGGACAGGGCTCTCACCCCTCCACTTT. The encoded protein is CAWSARTGTGLSPLHF.

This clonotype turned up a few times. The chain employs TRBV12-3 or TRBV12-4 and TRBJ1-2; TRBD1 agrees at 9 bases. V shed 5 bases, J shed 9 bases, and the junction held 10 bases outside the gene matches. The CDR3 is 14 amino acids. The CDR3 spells CASSPGQGNFRYTF. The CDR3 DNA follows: TGTGCCAGCAGTCCCGGACAGGGGAATTTTCGCTACACCTTC.

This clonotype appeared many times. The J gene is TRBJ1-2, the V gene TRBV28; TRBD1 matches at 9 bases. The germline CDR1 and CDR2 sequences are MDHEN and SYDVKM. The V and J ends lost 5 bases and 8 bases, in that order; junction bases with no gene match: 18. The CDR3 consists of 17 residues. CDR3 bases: TGTGCCAGCAGTCCTCTAGCTGCTTCCGGGACAGGGTCCGGCTACACCTTC. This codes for CASSPLAASGTGSGYTF.

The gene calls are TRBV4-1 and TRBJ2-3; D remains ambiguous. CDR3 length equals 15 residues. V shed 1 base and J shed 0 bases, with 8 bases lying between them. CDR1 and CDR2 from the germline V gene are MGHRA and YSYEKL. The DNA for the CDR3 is TGCGCCAGCAGCCAAGCGCCAGCTAGCACAGATACGCAGTATTTT. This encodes CASSQAPASTDTQYF.

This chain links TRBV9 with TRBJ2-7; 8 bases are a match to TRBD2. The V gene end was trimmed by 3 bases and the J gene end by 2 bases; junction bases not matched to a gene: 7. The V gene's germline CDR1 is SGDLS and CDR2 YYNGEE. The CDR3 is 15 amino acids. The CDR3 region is CASSASAGEPYEQYF. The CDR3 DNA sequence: TGTGCCAGCAGCGCCTCAGCGGGGGAGCCCTACGAGCAGTACTTC.

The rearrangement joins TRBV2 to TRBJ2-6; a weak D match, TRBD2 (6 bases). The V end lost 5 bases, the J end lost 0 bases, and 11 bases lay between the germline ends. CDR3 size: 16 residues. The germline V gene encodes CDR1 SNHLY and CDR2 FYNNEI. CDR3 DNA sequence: TGTGCCAGCAGTACAGGAGGGGTCTCTGGGGCCAACGTCCTGACTTTC. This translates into CASSTGGVSGANVLTF.

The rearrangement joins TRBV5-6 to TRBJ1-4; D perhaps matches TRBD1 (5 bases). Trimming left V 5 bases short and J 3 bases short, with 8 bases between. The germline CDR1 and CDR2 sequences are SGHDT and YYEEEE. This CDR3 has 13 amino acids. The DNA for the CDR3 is TGTGCCAGCAGTCTCAGGGCTAATGAAAAACTGTTTTTT. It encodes CASSLRANEKLFF.

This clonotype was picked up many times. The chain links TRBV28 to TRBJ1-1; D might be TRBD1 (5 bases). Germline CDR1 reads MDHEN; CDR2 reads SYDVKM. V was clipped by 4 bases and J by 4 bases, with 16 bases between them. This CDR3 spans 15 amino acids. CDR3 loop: CASSSSTGISTEAFF. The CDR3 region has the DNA TGTGCCAGCAGTTCATCTACAGGTATTAGCACTGAAGCTTTCTTT.

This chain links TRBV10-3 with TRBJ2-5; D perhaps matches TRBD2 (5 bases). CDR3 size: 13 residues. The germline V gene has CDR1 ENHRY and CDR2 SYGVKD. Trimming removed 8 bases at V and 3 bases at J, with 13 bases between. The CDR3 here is CAIGRGIEETQYF. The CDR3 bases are TGTGCCATCGGACGGGGAATTGAAGAGACCCAGTACTTC.

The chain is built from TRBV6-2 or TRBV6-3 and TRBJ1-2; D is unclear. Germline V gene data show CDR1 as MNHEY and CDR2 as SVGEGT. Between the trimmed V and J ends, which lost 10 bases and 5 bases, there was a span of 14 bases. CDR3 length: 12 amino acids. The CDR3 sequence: CATIPGHYGYTF. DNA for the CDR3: TGTGCCACCATCCCAGGTCATTATGGCTACACCTTC.